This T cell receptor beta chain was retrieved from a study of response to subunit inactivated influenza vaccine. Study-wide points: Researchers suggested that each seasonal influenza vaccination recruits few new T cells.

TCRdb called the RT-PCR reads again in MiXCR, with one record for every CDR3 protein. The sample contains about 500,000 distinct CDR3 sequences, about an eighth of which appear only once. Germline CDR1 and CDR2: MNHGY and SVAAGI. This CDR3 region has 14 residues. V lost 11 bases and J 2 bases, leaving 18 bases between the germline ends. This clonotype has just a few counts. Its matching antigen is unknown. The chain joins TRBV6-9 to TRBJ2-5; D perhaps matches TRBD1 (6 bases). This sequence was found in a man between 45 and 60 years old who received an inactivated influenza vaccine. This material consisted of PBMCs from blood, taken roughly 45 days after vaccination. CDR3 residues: CAYRSPDRQETQYF. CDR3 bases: TGTGCCTACAGATCCCCGGACAGACAAGAGACCCAGTACTTC.